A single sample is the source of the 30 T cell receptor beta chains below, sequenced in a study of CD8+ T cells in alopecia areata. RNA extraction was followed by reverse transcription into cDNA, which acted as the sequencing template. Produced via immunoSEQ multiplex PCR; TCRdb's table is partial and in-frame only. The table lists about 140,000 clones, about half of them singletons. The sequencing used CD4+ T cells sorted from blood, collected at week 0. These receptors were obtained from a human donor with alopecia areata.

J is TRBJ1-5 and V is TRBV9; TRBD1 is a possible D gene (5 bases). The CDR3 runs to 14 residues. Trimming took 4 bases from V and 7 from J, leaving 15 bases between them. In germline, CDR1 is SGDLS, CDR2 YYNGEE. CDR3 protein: CASSFSSGDQPQHF. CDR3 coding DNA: TGTGCCAGCAGCTTCTCGTCGGGGGACCAGCCCCAGCATTTT. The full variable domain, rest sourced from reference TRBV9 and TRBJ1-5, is DSGVTQTPKHLITATGQRVTLRCSPRSGDLSVYWYQQSLDQGLQFLIQYYNGEERAKGNILERFSAQQFPDLHSELNLSSLELGDSALYFCASSFSSGDQPQHFGDGTRLSIL.

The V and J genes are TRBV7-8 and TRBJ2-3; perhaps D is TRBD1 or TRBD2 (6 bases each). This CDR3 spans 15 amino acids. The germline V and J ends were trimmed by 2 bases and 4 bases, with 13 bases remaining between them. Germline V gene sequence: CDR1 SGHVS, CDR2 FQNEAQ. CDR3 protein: CASSLFRGPADTQYF. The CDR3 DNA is TGTGCCAGCAGCTTATTCCGGGGGCCCGCAGATACGCAGTATTTT.

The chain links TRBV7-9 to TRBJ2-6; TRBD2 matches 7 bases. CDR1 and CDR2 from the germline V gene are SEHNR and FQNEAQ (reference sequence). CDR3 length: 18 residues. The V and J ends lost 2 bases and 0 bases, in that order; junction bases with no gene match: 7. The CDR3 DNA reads TGTGCCAGCAGCTTAATCCGGGGGGTATACTCTGGGGCCAACGTCCTGACTTTC. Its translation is CASSLIRGVYSGANVLTF. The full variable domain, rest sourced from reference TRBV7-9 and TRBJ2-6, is DTGVSQNPRHKITKRGQNVTFRCDPISEHNRLYWYRQTLGQGPEFLTYFQNEAQLEKSRLLSDRFSAERPKGSFSTLEIQRTEQGDSAMYLCASSLIRGVYSGANVLTFGAGSRLTVL.

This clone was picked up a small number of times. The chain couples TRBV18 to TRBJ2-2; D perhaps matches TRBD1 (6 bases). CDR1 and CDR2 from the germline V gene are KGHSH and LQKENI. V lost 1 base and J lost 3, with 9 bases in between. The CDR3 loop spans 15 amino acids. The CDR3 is CASSPLTGYTGELFF. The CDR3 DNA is TGTGCCAGCTCACCACTTACAGGGTACACCGGGGAGCTGTTTTTT.

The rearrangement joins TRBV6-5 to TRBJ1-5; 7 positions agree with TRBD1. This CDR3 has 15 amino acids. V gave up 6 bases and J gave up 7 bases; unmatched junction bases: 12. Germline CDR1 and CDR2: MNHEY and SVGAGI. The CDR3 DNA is TGTGCCAGCAGCCCGGACAGGCAAAGGGGACAGCCCCAGCATTTT. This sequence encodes CASSPDRQRGQPQHF.

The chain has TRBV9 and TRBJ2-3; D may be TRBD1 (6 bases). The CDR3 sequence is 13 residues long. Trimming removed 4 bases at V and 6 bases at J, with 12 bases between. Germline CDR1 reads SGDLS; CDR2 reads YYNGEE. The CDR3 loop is CASSPRTADTQYF. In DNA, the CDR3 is TGTGCCAGCAGCCCAAGGACAGCCGATACGCAGTATTTT.

This CDR3 is CASNHLGGGKETQYF. CDR3 in DNA: TGTGCCAGCAATCACCTTGGGGGAGGGAAAGAGACCCAGTACTTC. V and J are TRBV28 and TRBJ2-5; 7 nucleotides match TRBD2. V shed 7 bases and J 3 bases; nucleotides not matched to a gene: 11. CDR3 length: 15 amino acids. Germline assignment: CDR1 MDHEN and CDR2 SYDVKM.

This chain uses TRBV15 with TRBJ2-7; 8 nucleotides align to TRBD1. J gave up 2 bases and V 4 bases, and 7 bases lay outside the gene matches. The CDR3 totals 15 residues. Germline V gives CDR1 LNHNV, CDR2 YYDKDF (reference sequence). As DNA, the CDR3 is TGTGCCACCAGCAACTCCGGGACAGGAACCTACGAGCAGTACTTC. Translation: CATSNSGTGTYEQYF.

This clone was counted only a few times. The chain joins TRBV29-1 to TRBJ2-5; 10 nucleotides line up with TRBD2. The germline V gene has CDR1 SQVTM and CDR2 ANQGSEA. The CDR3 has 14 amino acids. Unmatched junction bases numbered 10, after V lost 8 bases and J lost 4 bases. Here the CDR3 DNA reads TGCAGCTCGACAGCGGGAGGGCCGGGAGAGACCCAGTACTTC. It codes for CSSTAGGPGETQYF.

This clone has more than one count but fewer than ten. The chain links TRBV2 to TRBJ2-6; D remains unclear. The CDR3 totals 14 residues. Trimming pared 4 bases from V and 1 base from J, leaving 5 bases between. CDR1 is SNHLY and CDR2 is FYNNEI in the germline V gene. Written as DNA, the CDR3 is TGTGCCAGCAGTGGCGTATCTGGGGCCAACGTCCTGACTTTC. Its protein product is CASSGVSGANVLTF.

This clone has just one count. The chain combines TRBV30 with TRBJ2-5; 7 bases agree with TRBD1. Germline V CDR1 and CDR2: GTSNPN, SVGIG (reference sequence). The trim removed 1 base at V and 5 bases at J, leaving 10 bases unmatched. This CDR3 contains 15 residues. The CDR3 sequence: CAWSESRQGSETQYF. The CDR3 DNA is TGTGCCTGGAGTGAGTCCCGACAGGGTTCGGAGACCCAGTACTTC.

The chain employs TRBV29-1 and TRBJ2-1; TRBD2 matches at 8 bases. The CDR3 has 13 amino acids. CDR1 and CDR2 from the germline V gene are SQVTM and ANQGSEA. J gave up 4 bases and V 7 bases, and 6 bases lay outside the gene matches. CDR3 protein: CSGMTSEYNEQFF. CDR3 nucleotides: TGCAGCGGAATGACTAGCGAATACAATGAGCAGTTCTTC.

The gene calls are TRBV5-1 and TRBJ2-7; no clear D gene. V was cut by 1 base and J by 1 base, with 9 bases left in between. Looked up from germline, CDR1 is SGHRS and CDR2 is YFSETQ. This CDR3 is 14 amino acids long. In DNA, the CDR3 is TGCGCCAGCAGCTTGTCGGACCCTTCCTACGAGCAGTACTTC. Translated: CASSLSDPSYEQYF.

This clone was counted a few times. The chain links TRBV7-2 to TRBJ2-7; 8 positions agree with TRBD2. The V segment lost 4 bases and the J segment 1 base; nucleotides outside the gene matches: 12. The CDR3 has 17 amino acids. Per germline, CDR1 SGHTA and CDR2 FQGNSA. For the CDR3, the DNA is TGTGCCAGCAGCTCCAACCTTTTCGGCGGGAGGTCCTACGAGCAGTACTTC. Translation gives CASSSNLFGGRSYEQYF.

The CDR3, as DNA: TGCAGCGTTGAAGCAGGGTCAGGCCCTAGGGCTTTCTTT. This translates into CSVEAGSGPRAFF. The genes are TRBV29-1 and TRBJ1-1; D perhaps matches TRBD1 (5 bases). The germline gives CDR1 SQVTM, CDR2 ANQGSEA. This CDR3 contains 13 residues. V lost 1 base and J 11 bases, leaving 17 bases between the germline ends.

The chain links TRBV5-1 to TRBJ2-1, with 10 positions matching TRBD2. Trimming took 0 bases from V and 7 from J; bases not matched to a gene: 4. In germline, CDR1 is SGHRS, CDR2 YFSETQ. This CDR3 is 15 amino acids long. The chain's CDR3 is CASSLVASGRNEQFF. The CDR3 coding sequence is TGCGCCAGCAGCTTGGTCGCTAGCGGGAGAAATGAGCAGTTCTTC.

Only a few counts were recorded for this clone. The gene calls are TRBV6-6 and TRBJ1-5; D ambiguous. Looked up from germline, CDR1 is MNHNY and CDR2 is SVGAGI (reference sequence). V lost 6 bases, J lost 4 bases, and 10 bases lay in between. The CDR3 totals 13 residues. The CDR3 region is CASRELGNQPQHF. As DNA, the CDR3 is TGTGCCAGCAGGGAGTTGGGGAATCAGCCCCAGCATTTT.

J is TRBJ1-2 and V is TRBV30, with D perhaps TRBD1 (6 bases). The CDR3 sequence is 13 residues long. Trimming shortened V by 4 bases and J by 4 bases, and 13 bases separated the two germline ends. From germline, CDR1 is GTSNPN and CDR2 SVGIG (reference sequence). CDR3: CAWTGGAGYGYTF. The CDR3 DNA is TGTGCCTGGACGGGGGGCGCGGGCTATGGCTACACCTTC.

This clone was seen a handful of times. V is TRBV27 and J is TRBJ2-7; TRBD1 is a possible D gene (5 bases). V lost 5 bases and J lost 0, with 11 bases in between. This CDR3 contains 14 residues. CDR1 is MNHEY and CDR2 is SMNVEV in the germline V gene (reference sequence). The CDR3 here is CASSPGASSYEQYF. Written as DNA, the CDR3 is TGTGCCAGCAGTCCTGGGGCAAGCTCCTACGAGCAGTACTTC.

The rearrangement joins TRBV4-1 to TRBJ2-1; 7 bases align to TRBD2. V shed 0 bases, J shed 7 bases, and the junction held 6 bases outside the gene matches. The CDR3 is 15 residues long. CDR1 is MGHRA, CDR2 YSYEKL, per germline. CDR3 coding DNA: TGCGCCAGCAGCCAAGATCGGACTAGTTGGAATGAGCAGTTCTTC. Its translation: CASSQDRTSWNEQFF.

The CDR3 DNA is TGTGCCAGCAGCTTGGGACCCTACTACGAGCAGTACTTC. It codes for CASSLGPYYEQYF. This chain links TRBV9 with TRBJ2-7, with D perhaps TRBD1 or TRBD2 (5 bases each). The CDR3 has 13 residues. Germline loops: CDR1 SGDLS, CDR2 YYNGEE. V was shortened by 4 bases and J by 3 bases, with 11 bases between the two germline ends.

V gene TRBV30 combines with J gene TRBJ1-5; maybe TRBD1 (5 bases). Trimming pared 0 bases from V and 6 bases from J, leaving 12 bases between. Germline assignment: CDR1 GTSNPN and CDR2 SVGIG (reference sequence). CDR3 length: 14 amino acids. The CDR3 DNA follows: TGTGCCTGGAGTGTTTCAGGGTTTAGTCAGCCCCAGCATTTT. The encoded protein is CAWSVSGFSQPQHF.

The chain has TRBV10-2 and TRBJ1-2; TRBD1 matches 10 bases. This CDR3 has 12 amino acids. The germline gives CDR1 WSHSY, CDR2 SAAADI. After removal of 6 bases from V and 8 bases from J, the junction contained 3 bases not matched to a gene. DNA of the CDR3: TGCGCCAGCAGCGGGACAGGGGAAGGCTACACCTTC. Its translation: CASSGTGEGYTF.

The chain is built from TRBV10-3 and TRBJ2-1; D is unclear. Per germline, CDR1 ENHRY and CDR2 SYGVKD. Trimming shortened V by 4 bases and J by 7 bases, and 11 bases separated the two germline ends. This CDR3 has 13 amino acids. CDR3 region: CAISGSQANEQFF. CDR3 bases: TGTGCCATCAGTGGGTCCCAGGCGAATGAGCAGTTCTTC.

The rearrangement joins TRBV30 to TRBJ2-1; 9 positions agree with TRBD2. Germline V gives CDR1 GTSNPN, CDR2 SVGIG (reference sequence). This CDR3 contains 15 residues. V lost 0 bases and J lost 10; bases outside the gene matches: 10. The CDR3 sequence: CAWSVGGSGRGEQFF. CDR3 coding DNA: TGTGCCTGGAGTGTAGGGGGTAGCGGGAGAGGCGAGCAGTTCTTC.

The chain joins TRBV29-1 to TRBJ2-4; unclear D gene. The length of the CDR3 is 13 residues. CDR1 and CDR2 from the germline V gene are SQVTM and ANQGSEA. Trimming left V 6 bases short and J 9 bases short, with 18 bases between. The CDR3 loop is CSVLWLTGSIQYF. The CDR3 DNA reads TGCAGCGTACTGTGGTTGACTGGAAGCATTCAGTACTTC.

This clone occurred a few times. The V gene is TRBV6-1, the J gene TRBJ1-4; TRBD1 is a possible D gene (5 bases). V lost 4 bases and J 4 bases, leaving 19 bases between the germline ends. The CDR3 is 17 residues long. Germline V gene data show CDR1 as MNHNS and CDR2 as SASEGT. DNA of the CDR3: TGTGCCAGCAGTGTGGGCAGGGTTCGGGCCTTTAATGAAAAACTGTTTTTT. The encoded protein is CASSVGRVRAFNEKLFF.

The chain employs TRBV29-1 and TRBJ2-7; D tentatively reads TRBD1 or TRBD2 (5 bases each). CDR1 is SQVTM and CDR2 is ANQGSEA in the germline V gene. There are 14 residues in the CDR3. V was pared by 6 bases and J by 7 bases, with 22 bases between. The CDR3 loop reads CSVWLAGKKGEQYF. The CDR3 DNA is TGCAGCGTATGGTTGGCGGGCAAGAAGGGGGAGCAGTACTTC.

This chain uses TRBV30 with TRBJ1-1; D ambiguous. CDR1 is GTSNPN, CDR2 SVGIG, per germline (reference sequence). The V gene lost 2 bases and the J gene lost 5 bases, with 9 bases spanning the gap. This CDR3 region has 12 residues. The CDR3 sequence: CAWSPETTEAFF. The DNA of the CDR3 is TGTGCCTGGAGTCCCGAGACGACTGAAGCTTTCTTT. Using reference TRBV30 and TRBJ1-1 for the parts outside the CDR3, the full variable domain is SQTIHQWPATLVQPVGSPLSLECTVEGTSNPNLYWYRQAAGRGLQLLFYSVGIGQISSEVPQNLSASRPQDRQFILSSKKLLLSDSGFYLCAWSPETTEAFFGQGTRLTVV.

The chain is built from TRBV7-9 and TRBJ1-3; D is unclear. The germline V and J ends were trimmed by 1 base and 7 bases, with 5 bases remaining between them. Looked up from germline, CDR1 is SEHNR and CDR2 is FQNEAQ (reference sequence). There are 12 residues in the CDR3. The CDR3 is CASSLGGNTIYF. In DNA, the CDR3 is TGTGCCAGCAGCTTAGGAGGTAACACCATATATTTT.